This T cell receptor beta chain appears in the sequencing data of a study of regulatory T cells in long-lasting Graves disease. Arm-PCR of CDR3 regions and iRepertoire HTBI primers were the basis on which TCR beta libraries were built. TCRdb reanalysed the multiplex PCR reads using MiXCR and keeps one entry per CDR3 protein. The sample has about 420,000 distinct CDR3 sequences; less than 20% are singletons. Noted time point: newly diagnosed GD, antithyroid drugs for less than 3 months. TCR sequences were obtained from RNA taken from PBMCs. From each patient, around 9 milliliters of peripheral blood was drawn and collected into an EDTA anticoagulant tube. In its sample, this clonotype was seen many times. Its target is not known. In germline, CDR1 is MNHEY, CDR2 SVGEGT. The CDR3 is 16 residues long. The V gene end was trimmed by 4 bases and the J gene end by 0 bases; junction bases not matched to a gene: 7.

General study findings and limits: The study found TRBV28, TRBJ1-2 and TRBJ2-5 favored in persistent disease.

These sequences were also reported in another study, on T cells in Graves' hyperthyroidism and ophthalmopathy. Per that paper: Stable Graves' hyperthyroidism denoted no ophthalmopathy progression over 18 months. Most clonotypes expanded in thyroid above 0.001 were likewise present in blood.

This clonotype was sampled from a woman aged 18-30 years with Graves disease. The chain recombines TRBV6-2 or TRBV6-3 with TRBJ2-7; the match to TRBD2 covers 9 bases. This specimen was peripheral blood mononuclear cells (PBMCs), taken at new diagnosis, from a patient treated with antithyroid drugs. CDR3 protein: CASSSLGREGSYEQYF. CDR3 nucleotide sequence: TGTGCCAGCAGTTCCCTCGGGCGGGAGGGCTCCTACGAGCAGTACTTC.